Listed here are 28 T cell receptor beta chains from one sample, sequenced in a study of monozygotic twins with inflammatory bowel disease (dated by TCRdb to the late 2010s). Libraries were prepared through 5' RACE. Sequenced on an Illumina HiSeq 2500. One entry per CDR3 protein sequence results from the TCRdb reprocessing of the reads, with DNA left out. The sample's table lists a count of under 200,000 distinct CDR3 sequences. 2% to 2.5% of the sample lies in the top ten. The specimen sequenced was blood. The receptor set was obtained from a human donor with ulcerative colitis or Crohn's disease, or a healthy co-twin of an affected twin (not recorded which).

The rearrangement uses TRBV4-3 and TRBJ2-1. The length of the CDR3 is 17 residues. Per germline, CDR1 LGHNA and CDR2 YSLEER. The CDR3 sequence is CASSQDGLESSYNEQFF.

This chain joins TRBV28 and TRBJ1-1; TCRdb picks TRBD1, but there is no DNA to check that call. Germline V CDR1 and CDR2: MDHEN, SYDVKM. The CDR3 length is 17 residues. The CDR3 spells CASTPLDRVNLNTEAFF.

V is TRBV5-1 and J is TRBJ2-5; as DNA is missing, the TRBD2 call by TCRdb cannot be tested. This CDR3 region has 16 residues. Germline-derived CDR1 and CDR2 are SGHRS and YFSETQ. CDR3: CASSLSAGGPRETQYF.

This sequence joins TRBV7-8 and TRBJ2-7; TCRdb outputs TRBD2, but without DNA this stays unchecked. Germline values: CDR1 SGHVS, CDR2 FQNEAQ. This CDR3 has 14 residues. CDR3 region: CASSLETALVEQYF.

This rearrangement joins TRBV3-1 to TRBJ2-1; absent DNA, TCRdb's TRBD2 call cannot be checked. The germline V gene encodes CDR1 LGHDT and CDR2 YNNKEL (reference sequence). CDR3 length equals 17 residues. CDR3 amino acids: CASSQDASGGAGNEQFF.

The V gene is TRBV7-2, the J gene TRBJ2-3; TCRdb returns TRBD2, unconfirmable since there is no DNA. The CDR3 extends over 15 amino acids. The V gene's germline CDR1 is SGHTA and CDR2 FQGNSA. The CDR3 region is CASSLGGPSTDTQYF.

V gene TRBV20-1 combines with J gene TRBJ2-1. Germline-derived CDR1 and CDR2 are DFQATT and SNEGSKA (reference sequence). CDR3 length: 14 residues. CDR3 residues: CSAMELGSYNEQFF.

The chain combines TRBV11-2 with TRBJ2-7. This CDR3 has 11 amino acids. Germline V gene sequence: CDR1 SGHAT, CDR2 FQNNGV. The CDR3 loop is CASSRGYEQYF. Looking up the rest from reference TRBV11-2 and TRBJ2-7 gives the full variable domain: EAGVAQSPRYKIIEKRQSVAFWCNPISGHATLYWYQQILGQGPKLLIQFQNNGVVDDSQLPKDRFSAERLKGVDSTLKIQPAKLEDSAVYLCASSRGYEQYFGPGTRLTVT.

Here the CDR3 reads CASSTGWGNQPQHF. This sequence joins TRBV2 and TRBJ1-5; TCRdb returns TRBD1, unconfirmable since there is no DNA. Germline values: CDR1 SNHLY, CDR2 FYNNEI. The CDR3 runs 14 residues.

The chain is built from TRBV7-2 and TRBJ2-7; TCRdb's D call, TRBD1, is unchecked because there is no DNA. CDR1 is SGHTA, CDR2 FQGNSA, per germline. The CDR3 covers 15 residues. CDR3 sequence: CASSLERGGSYEQYF.

CDR3 residues: CASSLNRLYGYTF. The chain couples TRBV7-2 to TRBJ1-2; TCRdb indicates TRBD1, and absent DNA this call remains unverified. The germline V gene has CDR1 SGHTA and CDR2 FQGNSA. The CDR3 is made up of 13 amino acids.

The gene calls are TRBV5-1 and TRBJ2-7. The CDR3 has 11 residues. Looked up from germline, CDR1 is SGHRS and CDR2 is YFSETQ. CDR3 residues: CASSTPGEQYF.

The J gene is TRBJ2-1, the V gene TRBV9; lacking DNA, the TRBD2 call made by TCRdb goes unchecked. Germline-derived CDR1 and CDR2 are SGDLS and YYNGEE. The CDR3 runs to 17 residues. This CDR3 is CASSLRTSASSYNEQFF.

The V and J genes are TRBV10-2 and TRBJ1-4. The CDR3 spans 15 residues. Germline V gene sequence: CDR1 WSHSY, CDR2 SAAADI. CDR3 sequence reads: CATLNTSATNEKLFF.

V gene TRBV20-1 combines with J gene TRBJ2-1. CDR1 and CDR2 (germline): DFQATT, SNEGSKA (reference sequence). The CDR3 contains 13 residues. CDR3 in amino acids: CSASISANNEQFF.

This chain uses TRBV7-2 with TRBJ2-1; TCRdb gives TRBD2 as the D gene, but with no DNA this cannot be confirmed. CDR1 SGHTA and CDR2 FQGNSA come from the germline V gene. The CDR3 has 14 amino acids. The CDR3 region is CASSSTSSDNEQFF. The full variable domain, in which reference TRBV7-2 and TRBJ2-1 provide the parts outside the CDR3, is GAGVSQSPSNKVTEKGKDVELRCDPISGHTALYWYRQSLGQGLEFLIYFQGNSAPDKSGLPSDRFSAERTGGSVSTLTIQRTQQEDSAVYLCASSSTSSDNEQFFGPGTRLTVL.

The rearrangement joins TRBV28 to TRBJ1-4; absent DNA, TCRdb's TRBD1 call cannot be checked. Germline values: CDR1 MDHEN, CDR2 SYDVKM. The CDR3 covers 14 residues. This chain's CDR3 is CASSFGGGNEKLFF.

CDR3 residues: CASVVRGDYGYTF. The chain is built from TRBV6-1 and TRBJ1-2; checking the TCRdb D call of TRBD1 is not possible without DNA. The CDR3 sequence is 13 residues long. Germline CDR1 and CDR2: MNHNS and SASEGT.

The chain couples TRBV29-1 to TRBJ1-1. The V gene's germline CDR1 is SQVTM and CDR2 ANQGSEA. The CDR3 is 13 amino acids. Here the CDR3 reads CSVDAGRASEAFF.

The rearrangement uses TRBV4-3 and TRBJ1-3. The CDR3 runs 16 residues. Germline CDR1 and CDR2: LGHNA and YSLEER. The CDR3 spells CASSQEWTASGNTIYF.

This sequence joins TRBV14 and TRBJ2-2; TCRdb's assignment of TRBD2 cannot be checked, as there is no DNA. The CDR3 is 16 residues long. Germline values: CDR1 SGHDN, CDR2 FVKESK. The CDR3 sequence is CASSQRLAGNTGELFF.

CDR3: CASGGTVNSPLHF. The chain recombines TRBV19 with TRBJ1-6; without DNA, the TCRdb call of TRBD1 cannot be checked. CDR3 length equals 13 residues. The germline V gene encodes CDR1 LNHDA and CDR2 SQIVND (reference sequence).

V gene TRBV5-1 combines with J gene TRBJ1-4; the D gene TCRdb calls, TRBD1, cannot be checked with no DNA. The CDR3 sequence is 16 residues long. The germline CDR1 and CDR2 sequences are SGHRS and YFSETQ. The CDR3: CASSLGAGAANEKLFF.

The chain has TRBV5-1 and TRBJ1-1; the D call of TRBD1 rests on TCRdb alone, since no DNA is present to check it. The CDR3 totals 12 residues. Germline CDR1 reads SGHRS; CDR2 reads YFSETQ. The CDR3 sequence is CATSSKGHGAFF. The variable domain in full, completed from reference TRBV5-1 and TRBJ1-1, reads KAGVTQTPRYLIKTRGQQVTLSCSPISGHRSVSWYQQTPGQGLQFLFEYFSETQRNKGNFPGRFSGRQFSNSRSEMNVSTLELGDSALYLCATSSKGHGAFFGQGTRLTVV.

The chain uses TRBV5-6 and TRBJ1-4. The germline V gene encodes CDR1 SGHDT and CDR2 YYEEEE. The CDR3 runs to 14 residues. The CDR3 sequence is CASSLDGRNEKLFF.

The CDR3 region is CASSQETGFGEQYF. This chain connects TRBV3-1 to TRBJ2-7; checking the TCRdb D call of TRBD1 is not possible without DNA. Per the germline V gene, CDR1 is LGHDT and CDR2 is YNNKEL (reference sequence). CDR3 length: 14 amino acids.

The J gene is TRBJ2-7, the V gene TRBV6-1; with no DNA, the TCRdb D assignment of TRBD2 cannot be verified. Germline values: CDR1 MNHNS, CDR2 SASEGT. The CDR3 runs to 16 residues. This chain's CDR3 is CASSRLAGGSSYEQYF.

The chain carries TRBV6-5 and TRBJ2-7; as DNA is missing, the TRBD1 call by TCRdb cannot be tested. From germline, CDR1 is MNHEY and CDR2 SVGAGI. The CDR3 has 14 amino acids. CDR3 loop: CASSYVGGTYEQYF.